Listed below are T cell receptor beta chains from one sample, sequenced in a study of cytomegalovirus exposure and HLA in healthy donors. This table comes from immunoSEQ multiplex PCR, and its TCRdb copy is limited to in-frame clones, with some not included. The repertoire holds almost 200,000 clones, with roughly three quarters as singletons. The sample consisted of PBMCs. Receptors originate from a woman aged 25-40 years in good health and CMV-seronegative. The CDR3 runs from the conserved cysteine through the conserved F or W. The D gene is left open where the match is weak. Where a row states a size, it is once, few, many or the class of an expanded clone; other rows omit it.

v_gene	abundance	j_gene	d_gene	CDR3aa	CDR3nt
TRBV11-2	.	TRBJ1-2	.	CASSLPRYGYTF	TGTGCCAGCAGCCTACCCCGCTATGGCTACACCTTC
TRBV18	.	TRBJ1-5	.	CASSQEQGNQPQHF	TGTGCCAGCTCACAGGAACAGGGTAATCAGCCCCAGCATTTT
TRBV18	.	TRBJ2-5	.	CASSYRETETQYF	TGTGCCAGCTCATACAGGGAGACAGAGACCCAGTACTTC
TRBV15	.	TRBJ2-1	TRBD2	CATSRDVGRGIVIDEQFF	TGTGCCACCAGCAGAGATGTAGGGCGGGGGATTGTTATCGATGAGCAGTTCTTC
TRBV7-9	once	TRBJ1-2	TRBD1	CASSPRGQGDYGYTF	TGTGCCAGCAGCCCCCGGGGACAGGGTGACTATGGCTACACCTTC
TRBV7-6	.	TRBJ2-1	TRBD2	CASSLRSLAGVPEQFF	TGTGCCAGCAGCTTACGATCCCTAGCGGGAGTCCCTGAGCAGTTCTTC
TRBV30	.	TRBJ1-4	.	CAWSGQILNEKLFF	TGTGCCTGGAGCGGACAGATATTAAATGAAAAACTGTTTTTT
TRBV19	.	TRBJ1-6	TRBD1	CASSIDRGNSPLHF	TGTGCCAGTAGTATAGACAGGGGGAATTCACCCCTCCACTTT
TRBV9	.	TRBJ1-1	.	CASSPLGQLNTEAFF	TGTGCCAGCAGTCCCTTAGGACAGCTGAACACTGAAGCTTTCTTT
TRBV4-1	.	TRBJ2-3	.	CASSQVGSGTDTQYF	TGCGCCAGCAGCCAAGTTGGCAGCGGGACAGATACGCAGTATTTT
TRBV7-9	.	TRBJ2-3	.	CASSSPRGVADTQYF	TGTGCCAGCAGCTCCCCTAGGGGTGTGGCAGATACGCAGTATTTT
TRBV5-6	.	TRBJ1-2	.	CASSLRAGPPTGYTF	TGTGCCAGCAGCTTGAGGGCGGGACCGCCGACTGGCTACACCTTC
TRBV19	.	TRBJ1-5	.	CASSGGLNQPQHF	TGTGCCAGTAGTGGGGGGTTGAATCAGCCCCAGCATTTT
TRBV27	.	TRBJ1-6	TRBD1	CATRDDRVHNSPLHF	TGTGCCACACGTGACGACAGGGTGCATAATTCACCCCTCCACTTT
TRBV29-1	.	TRBJ2-2	.	CSIDRGGNTGELFF	TGCAGCATCGACCGAGGTGGGAACACCGGGGAGCTGTTTTTT
TRBV7-6	.	TRBJ2-7	TRBD2	CASSASGRESEQYF	TGTGCCAGCAGCGCTAGCGGGAGAGAGAGCGAGCAGTACTTC
TRBV19	once	TRBJ1-5	.	CASSKYNQPQHF	TGTGCCAGTAGTAAATATAATCAGCCCCAGCATTTT
TRBV4-1	once	TRBJ2-5	.	CASSQGVQGFQETQYF	TGCGCCAGCAGCCAGGGTGTACAGGGTTTCCAAGAGACCCAGTACTTC
TRBV7-2	.	TRBJ2-5	TRBD2	CASSRGWGGGRQETQYF	TGTGCCAGCAGCCGGGGGTGGGGCGGCGGGAGGCAAGAGACCCAGTACTTC
TRBV6-5	.	TRBJ2-3	TRBD1	CASRGDRGSTDTQYF	TGTGCCAGCAGGGGGGACAGGGGGTCCACAGATACGCAGTATTTT
TRBV6-1	once	TRBJ2-2	.	CASSETGVTGELFF	TGTGCCAGCAGTGAAACGGGTGTCACCGGGGAGCTGTTTTTT
TRBV28	.	TRBJ1-2	.	CASSTSYGYTF	TGTGCCAGCAGTACCAGCTATGGCTACACCTTC
TRBV7-3	.	TRBJ2-3	TRBD2	CASSLLAASGGTDTQYF	TGTGCCAGCAGCTTGCTCGCGGCTAGCGGGGGAACAGATACGCAGTATTTT
TRBV28	.	TRBJ2-7	TRBD1	CASSPGTGVFAYEQYF	TGTGCCAGCAGCCCCGGGACAGGGGTTTTCGCCTACGAGCAGTACTTC
TRBV6-5	.	TRBJ2-1	.	CASRLSGDEQFF	TGTGCCAGCCGCCTAAGCGGCGATGAGCAGTTCTTC
TRBV5-6	once	TRBJ2-1	.	CASSSLGGVGEQFF	TGTGCCAGCAGCTCCCTGGGGGGAGTCGGTGAGCAGTTCTTC
TRBV4-1	.	TRBJ1-2	.	CASSPPDRNRVGYTF	TGCGCCAGCAGCCCCCCCGACAGGAACCGGGTGGGCTACACCTTC
TRBV2	.	TRBJ1-1	TRBD1	CASTSLPGQGNTEAFF	TGTGCCAGCACCTCACTACCGGGACAGGGGAACACTGAAGCTTTCTTT
TRBV9	.	TRBJ2-7	.	CASSVDTAYEQYF	TGTGCCAGCAGCGTGGACACAGCCTACGAGCAGTACTTC
TRBV28	.	TRBJ1-2	TRBD1	CASAGTVYGYTF	TGTGCCAGCGCCGGGACAGTCTATGGCTACACCTTC
TRBV27	once	TRBJ2-1	TRBD2	CASSTRRRGALDEQFF	TGTGCCAGCAGCACCCGCCGGCGGGGGGCTTTGGATGAGCAGTTCTTC
TRBV4-1	.	TRBJ1-2	TRBD1	CASSPGGQGVFYGYTF	TGCGCCAGCAGCCCAGGGGGACAGGGGGTTTTTTATGGCTACACCTTC
TRBV5-1	.	TRBJ2-5	TRBD1	CASSPDRGSETQYF	TGCGCCAGCAGCCCGGACAGGGGTAGTGAGACCCAGTACTTC
TRBV5-1	.	TRBJ2-7	TRBD1	CASSLLDRGGEQYF	TGCGCCAGCAGCTTGTTGGACAGGGGTGGCGAGCAGTACTTC
TRBV2	.	TRBJ2-6	.	CASTEQGILVSGANVLTF	TGTGCCAGCACTGAACAGGGCATTCTTGTTTCCGGGGCCAACGTCCTGACTTTC
TRBV30	.	TRBJ1-5	TRBD1	CAWSATGTGNQPQHF	TGTGCCTGGAGTGCAACCGGGACAGGAAATCAGCCCCAGCATTTT
TRBV27	.	TRBJ2-3	.	CASSYRGYTDTQYF	TGTGCCAGCAGTTATCGGGGGTACACAGATACGCAGTATTTT
TRBV25-1	.	TRBJ1-1	TRBD1	CASSEPQGADTEAFF	TGTGCCAGCAGTGAACCCCAGGGGGCGGACACTGAAGCTTTCTTT
TRBV19	.	TRBJ2-4	TRBD2	CASSPWTSDGIIQYF	TGTGCCAGTAGTCCTTGGACTAGCGACGGTATCATTCAGTACTTC
TRBV27	once	TRBJ2-1	.	CASSLNGGPYNEQFF	TGTGCCAGCAGCCTAAACGGGGGGCCCTACAATGAGCAGTTCTTC
TRBV7-9	once	TRBJ2-7	TRBD1	CASSPTGQGAYEQYF	TGTGCCAGCAGCCCAACCGGACAGGGGGCCTACGAGCAGTACTTC
TRBV29-1	.	TRBJ1-1	.	CSLLLGGGDSIHMNTEAFF	TGCAGCCTTCTTTTGGGGGGGGGCGACAGTATACACATGAACACTGAAGCTTTCTTT
TRBV19	.	TRBJ1-1	TRBD1	CASSTQGAGTEAFF	TGTGCCAGTAGTACACAGGGGGCGGGTACTGAAGCTTTCTTT
TRBV30	.	TRBJ2-7	TRBD2	CAWGWAGGNVDEQYF	TGTGCCTGGGGGTGGGCGGGGGGGAATGTAGACGAGCAGTACTTC
TRBV9	.	TRBJ1-4	.	CASSVEGYPGEKLFF	TGTGCCAGCAGCGTAGAGGGGTACCCCGGGGAAAAACTGTTTTTT
TRBV18	few	TRBJ2-7	TRBD2	CASSPWSSGGNNEQYF	TGTGCCAGCTCACCATGGTCCAGCGGGGGGAATAACGAGCAGTACTTC
TRBV7-9	once	TRBJ2-2	TRBD1	CASSLGDRAHGELFF	TGTGCCAGCAGCTTGGGGGACAGGGCCCACGGGGAGCTGTTTTTT
TRBV9	.	TRBJ1-2	.	CASSVGPGPDSYTF	TGTGCCAGCAGCGTAGGGCCAGGGCCCGACAGCTACACCTTC
TRBV27	.	TRBJ2-6	.	CASSSLAGANVLTF	TGTGCCAGCAGTTCCTTGGCCGGGGCCAACGTCCTGACTTTC
TRBV27	once	TRBJ1-4	TRBD1	CASSLLGQGPLNEKLFF	TGTGCCAGCAGTTTACTAGGACAGGGCCCGCTTAATGAAAAACTGTTTTTT
TRBV21-1	many	TRBJ2-3	.	CASLAEHSTDTQYF	TGTGCCAGCCTAGCGGAGCATAGCACAGATACGCAGTATTTT
TRBV18	few	TRBJ2-7	TRBD1	CASSPAGQASQYF	TGTGCCAGCTCACCAGCAGGACAGGCCTCGCAGTACTTC
TRBV10-1	.	TRBJ2-3	TRBD1	CASSVGQGNTDTQYF	TGCGCCAGCAGCGTGGGACAGGGGAACACAGATACGCAGTATTTT
TRBV4-2	.	TRBJ2-5	TRBD2	CASSPTGTSKETQYF	TGTGCCAGCAGCCCAACCGGGACTAGTAAGGAGACCCAGTACTTC
TRBV11-3	.	TRBJ2-7	.	CASSPLRSSYEQYF	TGTGCCAGCAGCCCCCTACGTTCTTCCTACGAGCAGTACTTC
TRBV25-1	.	TRBJ2-3	.	CASAPRREGRHKDTQYF	TGTGCCAGCGCTCCACGGCGGGAAGGGCGGCACAAAGATACGCAGTATTTT